Detailed here is one T cell receptor beta chain. These data originate in a study of early stage breast cancer tumors. The germline CDR1 and CDR2 sequences are SGHNT and YYREEE (reference sequence). This CDR3 has 14 amino acids. Trimming pared 2 bases from V and 4 bases from J, leaving 10 bases between. TCRdb's copy holds only in-frame clones and misses some; the assay was immunoSEQ multiplex PCR. The table shows 70,000 or so clones, with 80% occurring only once. The TCR comes from a person in their 40s with breast cancer. The sample was blood. The rearrangement joins TRBV5-4 to TRBJ2-1; D is perhaps TRBD1 (6 bases). The chain's CDR3 is CASSLQGEYNEQFF. CDR3 nucleotides: TGTGCCAGCAGCTTACAGGGAGAGTACAATGAGCAGTTCTTC.